These 25 T cell receptor beta chains were all obtained from the same sample, sequenced in a study of T cell responses to AZD1222 COVID-19 vaccine. Repertoires were generated with immunoSEQ multiplex PCR, while TCRdb's copy carries only in-frame clones and drops some. The sample carries fewer than 180,000 clones, 94% recorded once. This specimen was peripheral blood, taken on day 0 of AZD1222 vaccination. These TCRs come from an adult in good health.

This clone was recorded once. The chain couples TRBV7-2 to TRBJ2-1; 8 bases fit TRBD1. V shed 5 bases and J 10 bases; nucleotides not matched to a gene: 4. This CDR3 comprises 12 residues. Germline V gene sequence: CDR1 SGHTA, CDR2 FQGNSA. The CDR3 is CASSITGGEQFF. In DNA form, the CDR3 reads TGTGCCAGCAGCATCACAGGGGGAGAGCAGTTCTTC.

This rearrangement joins TRBV5-1 to TRBJ1-1, with TRBD1 matching over 7 bases. CDR1 and CDR2 (germline): SGHRS, YFSETQ. The length of the CDR3 is 14 residues. V was pared by 4 bases and J by 4 bases, with 7 bases of the junction left unmatched. The CDR3 reads CASSPTGLSTEAFF. For the CDR3, the DNA is TGCGCCAGCAGCCCGACAGGGTTGAGCACTGAAGCTTTCTTT.

The genes are TRBV5-1 and TRBJ2-5; 11 bases match TRBD2. This CDR3 has 14 residues. J was trimmed by 5 bases and V by 5 bases; bases with no gene match: 5. Germline CDR1 is SGHRS and CDR2 is YFSETQ. The CDR3 loop is CASSSGGAGETQYF. As DNA, the CDR3 is TGCGCCAGCAGTAGCGGGGGGGCCGGGGAGACCCAGTACTTC.

Remarks on this clone: A read error may account for a junction end that differs from germline. The J gene is TRBJ2-5, the V gene TRBV9; D is unresolved. Looked up from germline, CDR1 is SGDLS and CDR2 is YYNGEE. The CDR3 sequence is 14 residues long. The CDR3 DNA reads TGTGCCGGCAGCGTATCTAACAGACAAGAGACCCAGTACTTC. Encoded protein: CAGSVSNRQETQYF.

V and J are TRBV4-3 and TRBJ2-1; 13 nucleotides agree with TRBD2. The junction had 5 bases not matched to a gene; V was cut back by 0 bases and J by 15 bases. This CDR3 has 14 residues. Germline lookup yields CDR1 LGHNA and CDR2 YSLEER. The CDR3 region is CASSQERTSGRLFF. The CDR3, as DNA: TGCGCCAGCAGCCAAGAGAGGACTAGCGGGAGACTGTTCTTC.

The chain is built from TRBV7-9 and TRBJ2-7; a possible D gene is TRBD2 (6 bases). The germline V gene has CDR1 SEHNR and CDR2 FQNEAQ (reference sequence). With 3 bases removed from V and 4 bases from J, the gap between germline ends came to 10 bases. The CDR3 covers 13 residues. For the CDR3, the DNA is TGTGCCAGCAGCTTTGAGGGGAGGTACGAGCAGTACGTC. It specifies CASSFEGRYEQYV.

About this clone: In the same sample, other DNA sequences code for this CDR3. The chain employs TRBV6-5 and TRBJ2-7; the match to TRBD1 covers 8 bases. This CDR3 region has 14 residues. V trimming: 6 bases; J trimming: 0 bases; junction bases outside the gene matches: 4. Germline CDR1 and CDR2: MNHEY and SVGAGI. CDR3 sequence reads: CASSLGQGSYEQYV. The CDR3 nucleotides read TGTGCCAGCAGCCTCGGACAGGGCTCCTACGAGCAGTACGTC.

This sequence joins TRBV6-2 or TRBV6-3 and TRBJ2-5, with D tentatively TRBD2 (6 bases). Germline CDR1 is MNHEY and CDR2 is SVGEGT. V was shortened by 2 bases and J by 4 bases, with 17 bases between the two germline ends. This CDR3 has 16 amino acids. The CDR3 sequence is CASSYNEVGSPETQYF. As DNA, the CDR3 is TGTGCCAGCAGTTACAACGAAGTCGGGAGTCCAGAGACCCAGTACTTC.

The chain recombines TRBV18 with TRBJ1-1; possibly TRBD1 for D (5 bases). Germline CDR1 KGHSH, CDR2 LQKENI. The CDR3 runs to 14 residues. Trimming removed 6 bases at V and 3 bases at J, with 14 bases between. The chain's CDR3 is CASSQIQGDTEAFF. In nucleotides, the CDR3 is TGTGCCAGCTCGCAAATTCAGGGAGACACTGAAGCTTTCTTT.

The chain is built from TRBV28 and TRBJ1-3; D ambiguous. This CDR3 contains 16 residues. V lost 6 bases to trimming and J lost 2 bases, with 17 bases between them. Germline lookup yields CDR1 MDHEN and CDR2 SYDVKM. CDR3 nucleotides: TGTGCCAGCAGCACTATTTTAGACCCGCCTGGAAACACCATATATTTT. Its translation is CASSTILDPPGNTIYF.

CDR3 residues: CASSLELGGELFF. The DNA of the CDR3 is TGTGCCAGCAGCTTAGAGTTAGGCGGGGAGCTGTTTTTT. J is TRBJ2-2 and V is TRBV7-8; D is uncertain. The germline V gene has CDR1 SGHVS and CDR2 FQNEAQ. The CDR3 is made up of 13 amino acids. V dropped 1 base and J dropped 7 bases, with 7 bases sitting between them.

The genes are TRBV6-4 and TRBJ2-3, with 9 bases fitting TRBD2. The V gene end was trimmed by 7 bases and the J gene end by 6 bases; junction bases not matched to a gene: 11. Germline V gene sequence: CDR1 MRHNA, CDR2 SNTAGT. The CDR3 is made up of 15 amino acids. CDR3 nucleotides: TGTGCCAGCACCCCCGAAGCGGGAGGTGGGGATACGCAGTATTTT. Amino acids: CASTPEAGGGDTQYF.

This rearrangement joins TRBV3-1 (or the pseudogene TRBV3-2) to TRBJ1-4; D is unclear. The V end was cut by 4 bases, the J end by 0 bases, with 6 bases between. The CDR3 is made up of 14 amino acids. CDR1 is LGHDT and CDR2 is YNNKEL in the germline V gene (reference sequence). The CDR3 DNA sequence: TGTGCCAGCAGCCTGCGGACAACTAATGAAAAACTGTTTTTT. Its protein is CASSLRTTNEKLFF.

The chain has TRBV4-1 and TRBJ1-2, with 9 bases fitting TRBD1. Germline CDR1 and CDR2: MGHRA and YSYEKL. CDR3 length: 17 amino acids. Unmatched junction bases numbered 11, after V lost 2 bases and J lost 4 bases. The CDR3 here is CASSQSNRGQGIYGYTF. Here the CDR3 DNA reads TGCGCCAGCAGCCAAAGCAACAGGGGGCAGGGTATCTATGGCTACACCTTC.

The chain employs TRBV5-1 and TRBJ1-4, with TRBD1 matching over 9 bases. V was clipped by 4 bases and J by 8 bases; unmatched bases: 9. Germline CDR1 SGHRS, CDR2 YFSETQ. This CDR3 is 15 amino acids long. CDR3 nucleotide sequence: TGCGCCAGCAGCGCAACAGGGGGCGCGGGGGAAAAACTGTTTTTT. Translating it yields CASSATGGAGEKLFF.

The table lists this clone with a count of one. The chain is built from TRBV9 and TRBJ1-2; D is possibly TRBD1 (6 bases). The V end was cut by 0 bases, the J end by 4 bases, with 13 bases between. The CDR3 has 15 amino acids. CDR1 SGDLS and CDR2 YYNGEE come from the germline V gene. This chain's CDR3 is CASSVVSGGGYGYTF. The DNA of the CDR3 is TGTGCCAGCAGCGTAGTTTCCGGGGGCGGCTATGGCTACACCTTC.

Here the CDR3 reads CASSLGTGWNEQFF. The CDR3 DNA reads TGTGCCAGCAGCTTGGGGACGGGTTGGAATGAGCAGTTCTTC. The V and J genes are TRBV5-8 and TRBJ2-1; D is undetermined. Trimming removed 0 bases at V and 7 bases at J, with 11 bases between. Per germline, CDR1 SGHTS and CDR2 YDEGEE. This CDR3 is 14 amino acids long.

This chain uses TRBV7-8 with TRBJ2-7, with D perhaps TRBD1 (6 bases). The CDR3 extends over 14 amino acids. Germline assignment: CDR1 SGHVS and CDR2 FQNEAQ. Deletions cut 3 bases from V and 5 bases from J, with 14 bases between. CDR3 residues: CASSFVTGKNEQYV. In DNA form, the CDR3 reads TGTGCCAGCAGCTTTGTTACAGGGAAAAACGAGCAGTACGTC.

The chain joins TRBV11-3 to TRBJ2-3, with a tentative D call TRBD1 (6 bases). The CDR3 extends over 13 amino acids. The germline CDR1 and CDR2 sequences are SGHNT and YENEEA. Trimming took 5 bases from V and 2 from J, leaving 8 bases between them. This CDR3 is CASSRDTTDTQYF. The DNA of the CDR3 is TGTGCCAGCAGCCGGGACACCACAGATACGCAGTATTTT.

A few counts support this clone. V is TRBV4-1 and J is TRBJ2-3; 8 bases match TRBD2. V lost 0 bases, J lost 2 bases, and 10 bases stayed unmatched. CDR1 and CDR2 from the germline V gene are MGHRA and YSYEKL. The CDR3 has 18 residues. The CDR3 DNA follows: TGCGCCAGCAGCCAAGATGTATCGCGGGGGGACCTCACAGATACGCAGTATTTT. Protein: CASSQDVSRGDLTDTQYF.

The J gene is TRBJ1-5, the V gene TRBV28; a possible D gene is TRBD1 (6 bases). The CDR3 sequence is 16 residues long. Trimming stripped 6 bases from V and 3 bases from J, with 18 bases between. The germline CDR1 and CDR2 sequences are MDHEN and SYDVKM. The CDR3 sequence: CASSHPQGEINQPQHF. CDR3 DNA sequence: TGTGCCAGCAGCCACCCACAGGGAGAGATCAATCAGCCCCAGCATTTT.

The genes are TRBV7-3 and TRBJ2-5, with D tentatively TRBD2 (5 bases). Trimming cost V 1 base and J 5 bases, with 14 bases left between them. The CDR3 is 15 amino acids. The V gene's germline CDR1 is SGHTA and CDR2 FQGTGA. In DNA, the CDR3 is TGTGCCAGCAGCTTAATGTCCGGGGAGTGGGAGACCCAGTACTTC. Its translation is CASSLMSGEWETQYF.

The J gene is TRBJ1-3, the V gene TRBV5-5; tentatively, D is TRBD1 (5 bases). Trimming removed 3 bases at V and 0 bases at J, with 10 bases between. Germline-derived CDR1 and CDR2 are SGHKS and YYEKEE (reference sequence). The CDR3 runs to 15 residues. CDR3: CASSWTLSSGNTIYF. CDR3 coding DNA: TGTGCCAGCAGCTGGACACTGAGCTCTGGAAACACCATATATTTT.

The chain is built from TRBV9 and TRBJ1-6, with D possibly TRBD1 on 6 matching bases. The length of the CDR3 is 18 residues. The V end was cut by 5 bases, the J end by 0 bases, with 18 bases between. Per germline, CDR1 SGDLS and CDR2 YYNGEE. CDR3 DNA: TGTGCCAGCAGAGAAGGGGGTTTGGCTAGCTCCTATAATTCACCCCTCCACTTT. It yields the protein CASREGGLASSYNSPLHF.

The chain joins TRBV12-5 to TRBJ1-1; D possibly corresponds to TRBD1 (5 bases). CDR3 length equals 15 residues. The germline V gene encodes CDR1 LGHNT and CDR2 FRNRAP. Trimming took off 0 bases at V and 2 bases at J, with 10 bases between the two ends. CDR3 nucleotides: TGTGCTAGTGGTTTGGTAATCCGGGACAACACTGAAGCTTTCTTT. This encodes CASGLVIRDNTEAFF.